Listed below are T cell receptor beta chains from one sample, sequenced in a study of cytomegalovirus exposure and HLA in healthy donors. Using immunoSEQ multiplex PCR, the repertoire was profiled, and TCRdb retains in-frame clones only, with some absent. The sample comprises 65,000 to 95,000 clones, around 78% of which are singletons, and 4.5% to 7% rests with the top ten. What was sequenced was PBMCs. The receptors were sampled from a male donor in good health and CMV-seropositive. CDR3s include the opening cysteine and the closing phenylalanine or tryptophan. The order of the fields is clone size, J gene, V gene, CDR3 protein. Size is omitted from some rows. Given values are once, few, many or a class for expanded clones.

>NA|TRBJ2-3|TRBV7-9
CASSFSGETDTQYF
>NA|TRBJ1-1|TRBV18
CASSPGGVNTEAFF
>NA|TRBJ2-2|TRBV4-2
CASSQRDSRTGELFF
>few|TRBJ2-7|TRBV18
CASSPPNVGATYEQYF
>NA|TRBJ1-5|TRBV15
CATSSGTGENQPQHF
>NA|TRBJ2-1|TRBV5-1
CASSLEPSGRGNEQFF
>NA|TRBJ1-2|TRBV5-1
CASSLVYRANYGYTF
>few|TRBJ2-2|TRBV19
CAVSPSGSTNGELFF
>NA|TRBJ2-2|TRBV5-1
CASSPRGTGSGELFF
>once|TRBJ1-2|TRBV27
CASSLERGNYGYPF
>NA|TRBJ1-1|TRBV6-6
CASSRQGLNTEAFF
>NA|TRBJ2-7|TRBV16
CASSQRTRLSYEQYF
>few|TRBJ1-3|TRBV18
CASSPLTGDENTIYF
>NA|TRBJ1-5|TRBV7-8
CASSPLRGTLNSNQPQHF
>NA|TRBJ2-5|TRBV28
CASRAWGGLQTQYF
>NA|TRBJ2-2|TRBV7-9
CASHGLAPNTGELFF
>NA|TRBJ2-5|TRBV5-6
CASSMRGQRETQYF
>NA|TRBJ1-5|TRBV2
CASSVGRDQPQHF
>NA|TRBJ1-2|TRBV6-5
CASSYQDRGGYGYTF
>once|TRBJ2-2|TRBV4-2
CASSQEAVPGLNTGELFF
>NA|TRBJ2-1|TRBV7-8
CASSRGLSYYNEQFF
>NA|TRBJ1-2|TRBV5-6
CASSTGNYGYTF
>NA|TRBJ1-1|TRBV6-1
CASSEVGTGGEAFF
>NA|TRBJ2-7|TRBV13
CASSLGGTASYEQYF
>once|TRBJ2-5|TRBV7-9
CASSLGLTGAETQYF
>NA|TRBJ2-3|TRBV27
CASSLAVGGPRDTQYF
>few|TRBJ2-3|TRBV9
CASSAGQVVDTQYF